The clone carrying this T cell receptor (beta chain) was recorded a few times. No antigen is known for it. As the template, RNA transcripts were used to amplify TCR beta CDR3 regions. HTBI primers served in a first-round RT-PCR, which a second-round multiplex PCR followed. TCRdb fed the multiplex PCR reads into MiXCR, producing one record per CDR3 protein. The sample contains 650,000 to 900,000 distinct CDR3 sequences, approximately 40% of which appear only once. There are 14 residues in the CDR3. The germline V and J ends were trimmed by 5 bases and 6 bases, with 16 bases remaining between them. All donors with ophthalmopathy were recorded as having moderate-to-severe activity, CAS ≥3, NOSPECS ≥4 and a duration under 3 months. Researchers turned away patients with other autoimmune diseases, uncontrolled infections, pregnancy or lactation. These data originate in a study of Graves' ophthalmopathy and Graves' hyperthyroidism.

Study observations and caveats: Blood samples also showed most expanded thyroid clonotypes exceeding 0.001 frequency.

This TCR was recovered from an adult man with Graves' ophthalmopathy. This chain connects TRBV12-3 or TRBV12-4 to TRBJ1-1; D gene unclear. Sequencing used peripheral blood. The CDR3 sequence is CASSLPNSGAEAFF. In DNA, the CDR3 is TGTGCCAGCAGTCTCCCGAACTCGGGCGCTGAAGCTTTCTTT.